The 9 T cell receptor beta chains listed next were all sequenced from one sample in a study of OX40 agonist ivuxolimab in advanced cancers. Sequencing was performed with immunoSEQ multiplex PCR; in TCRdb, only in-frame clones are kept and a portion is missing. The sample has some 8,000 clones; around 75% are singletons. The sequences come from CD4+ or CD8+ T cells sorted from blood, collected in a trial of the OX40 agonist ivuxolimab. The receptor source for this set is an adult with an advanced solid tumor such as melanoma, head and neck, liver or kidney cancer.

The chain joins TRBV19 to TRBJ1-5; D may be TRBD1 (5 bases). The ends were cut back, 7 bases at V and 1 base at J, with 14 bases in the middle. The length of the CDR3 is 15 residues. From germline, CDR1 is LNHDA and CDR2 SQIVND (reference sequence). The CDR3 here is CASKSGVSSNQPQHF. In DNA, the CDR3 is TGTGCCAGTAAATCGGGGGTATCGAGCAATCAGCCCCAGCATTTT.

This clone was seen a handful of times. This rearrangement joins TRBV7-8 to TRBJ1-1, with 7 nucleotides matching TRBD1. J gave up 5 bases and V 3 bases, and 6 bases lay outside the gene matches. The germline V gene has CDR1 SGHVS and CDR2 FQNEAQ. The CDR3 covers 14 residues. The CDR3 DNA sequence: TGTGCCAGCAGCTTCCTACAGGGGTCTACTGAAGCTTTCTTT. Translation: CASSFLQGSTEAFF.

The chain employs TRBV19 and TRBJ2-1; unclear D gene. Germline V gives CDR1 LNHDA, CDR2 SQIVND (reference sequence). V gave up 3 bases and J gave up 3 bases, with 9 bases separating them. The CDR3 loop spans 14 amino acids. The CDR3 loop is CASSINSLYNEQFF. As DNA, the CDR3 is TGTGCCAGTAGTATTAACAGCCTCTACAATGAGCAGTTCTTC.

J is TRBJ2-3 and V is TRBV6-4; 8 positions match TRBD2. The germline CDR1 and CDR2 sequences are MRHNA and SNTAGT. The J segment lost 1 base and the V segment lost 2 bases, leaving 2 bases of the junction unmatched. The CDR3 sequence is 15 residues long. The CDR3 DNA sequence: TGTGCCAGCAGTGACGCCGGGGGGGGCACAGATACGCAGTATTTT. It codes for CASSDAGGGTDTQYF.

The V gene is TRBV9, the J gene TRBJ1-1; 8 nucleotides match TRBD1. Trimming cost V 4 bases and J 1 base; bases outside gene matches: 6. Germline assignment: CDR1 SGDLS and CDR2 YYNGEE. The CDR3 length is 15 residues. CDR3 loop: CASSPGGPWNTEAFF. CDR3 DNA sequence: TGTGCCAGCAGCCCAGGGGGCCCATGGAACACTGAAGCTTTCTTT.

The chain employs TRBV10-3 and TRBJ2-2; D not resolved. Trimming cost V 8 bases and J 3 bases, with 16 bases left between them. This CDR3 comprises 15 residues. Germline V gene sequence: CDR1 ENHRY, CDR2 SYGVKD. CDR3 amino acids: CAIGQVLPDTGELFF. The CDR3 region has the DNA TGTGCCATCGGTCAGGTACTACCAGACACCGGGGAGCTGTTTTTT.

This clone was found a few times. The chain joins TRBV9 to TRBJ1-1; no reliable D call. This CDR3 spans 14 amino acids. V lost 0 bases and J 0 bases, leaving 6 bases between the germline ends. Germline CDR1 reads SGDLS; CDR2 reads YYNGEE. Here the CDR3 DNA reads TGTGCCAGCAGCGTAGGGACGGTGAACACTGAAGCTTTCTTT. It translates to CASSVGTVNTEAFF.

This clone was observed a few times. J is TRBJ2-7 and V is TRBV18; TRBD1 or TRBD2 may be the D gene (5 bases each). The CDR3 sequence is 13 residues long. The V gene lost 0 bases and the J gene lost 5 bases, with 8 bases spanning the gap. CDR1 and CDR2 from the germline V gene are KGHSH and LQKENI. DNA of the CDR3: TGTGCCAGCTCACCACCTAGGGACCACGAGCAGTACTTC. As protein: CASSPPRDHEQYF.

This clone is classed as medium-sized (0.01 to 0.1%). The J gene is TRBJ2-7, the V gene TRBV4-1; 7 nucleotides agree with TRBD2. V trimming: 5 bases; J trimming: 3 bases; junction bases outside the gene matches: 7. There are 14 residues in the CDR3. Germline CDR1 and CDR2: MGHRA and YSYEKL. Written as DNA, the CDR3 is TGCGCCAGCAGCGTCCGGGACTACGGCTACGAGCAGTACTTC. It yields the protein CASSVRDYGYEQYF.